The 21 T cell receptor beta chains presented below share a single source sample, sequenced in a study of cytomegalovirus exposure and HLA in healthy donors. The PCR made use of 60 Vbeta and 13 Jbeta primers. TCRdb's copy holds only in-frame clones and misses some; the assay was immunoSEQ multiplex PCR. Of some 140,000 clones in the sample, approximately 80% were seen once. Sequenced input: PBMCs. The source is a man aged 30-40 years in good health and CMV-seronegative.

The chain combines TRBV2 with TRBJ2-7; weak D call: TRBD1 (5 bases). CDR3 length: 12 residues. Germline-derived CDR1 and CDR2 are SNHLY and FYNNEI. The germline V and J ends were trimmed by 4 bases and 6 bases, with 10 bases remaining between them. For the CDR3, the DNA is TGTGCCAGCAGTGTAGGGGTTGGCGAGCAGTACTTC. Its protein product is CASSVGVGEQYF. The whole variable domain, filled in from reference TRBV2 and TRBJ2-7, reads EPEVTQTPSHQVTQMGQEVILRCVPISNHLYFYWYRQILGQKVEFLVSFYNNEISEKSEIFDDQFSVERPDGSNFTLKIRSTKLEDSAMYFCASSVGVGEQYFGPGTRLTVT.

CDR3 region: CASSPRDRVGGTEAFF. CDR3 in DNA: TGTGCCAGCTCACCACGAGACAGGGTAGGTGGCACTGAAGCTTTCTTT. The V and J genes are TRBV18 and TRBJ1-1; 7 bases line up with TRBD1. V gave up 1 base and J gave up 4 bases; unmatched junction bases: 9. The CDR3 has 16 amino acids. CDR1 and CDR2 from the germline V gene are KGHSH and LQKENI. Using reference TRBV18 and TRBJ1-1 for the parts outside the CDR3, the full variable domain is NAGVMQNPRHLVRRRGQEARLRCSPMKGHSHVYWYRQLPEEGLKFMVYLQKENIIDESGMPKERFSAEFPKEGPSILRIQQVVRGDSAAYFCASSPRDRVGGTEAFFGQGTRLTVV.

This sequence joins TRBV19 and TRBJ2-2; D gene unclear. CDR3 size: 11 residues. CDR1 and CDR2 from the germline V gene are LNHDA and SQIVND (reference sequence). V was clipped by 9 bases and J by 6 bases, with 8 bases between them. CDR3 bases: TGTGCCAGCCGGGTCGCCGGGGAGCTGTTTTTT. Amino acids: CASRVAGELFF.

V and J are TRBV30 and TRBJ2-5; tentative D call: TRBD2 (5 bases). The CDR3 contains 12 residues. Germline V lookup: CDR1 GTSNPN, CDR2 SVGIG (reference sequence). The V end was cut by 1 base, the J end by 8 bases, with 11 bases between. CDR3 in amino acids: CAWSGGGGTQYF. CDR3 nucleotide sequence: TGTGCCTGGAGTGGTGGAGGAGGTACCCAGTACTTC.

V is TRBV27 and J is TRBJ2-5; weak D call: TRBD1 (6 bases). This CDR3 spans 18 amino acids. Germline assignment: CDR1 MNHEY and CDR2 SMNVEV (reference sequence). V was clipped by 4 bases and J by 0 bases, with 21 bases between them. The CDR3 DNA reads TGTGCCAGCAGTTCCCTACAGGGCCTACTTTCGTACCAAGAGACCCAGTACTTC. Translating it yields CASSSLQGLLSYQETQYF.

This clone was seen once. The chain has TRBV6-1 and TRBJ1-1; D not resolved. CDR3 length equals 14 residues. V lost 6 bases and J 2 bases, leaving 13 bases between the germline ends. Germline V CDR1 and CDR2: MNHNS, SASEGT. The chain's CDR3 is CASSPLARNTEAFF. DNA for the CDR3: TGTGCCAGCAGCCCATTGGCCAGAAACACTGAAGCTTTCTTT.

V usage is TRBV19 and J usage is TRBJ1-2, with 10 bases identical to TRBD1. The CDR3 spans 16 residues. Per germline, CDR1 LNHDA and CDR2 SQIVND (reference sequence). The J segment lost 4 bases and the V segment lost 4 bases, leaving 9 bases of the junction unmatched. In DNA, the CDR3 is TGTGCCAGTAGTAGCGCGGGACAGGGGAAATCCTATGGCTACACCTTC. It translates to CASSSAGQGKSYGYTF.

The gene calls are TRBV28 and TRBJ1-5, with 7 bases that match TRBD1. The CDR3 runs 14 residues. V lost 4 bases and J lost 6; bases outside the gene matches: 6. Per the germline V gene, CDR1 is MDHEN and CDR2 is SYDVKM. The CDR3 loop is CASSSGQKGQPQHF. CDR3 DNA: TGTGCCAGCAGTTCGGGACAGAAGGGTCAGCCCCAGCATTTT.

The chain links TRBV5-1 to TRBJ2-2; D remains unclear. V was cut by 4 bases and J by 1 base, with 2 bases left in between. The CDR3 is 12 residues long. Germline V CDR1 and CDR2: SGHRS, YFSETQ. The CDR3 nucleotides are TGCGCCAGCAGCCAGAACACCGGGGAGCTGTTTTTT. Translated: CASSQNTGELFF.

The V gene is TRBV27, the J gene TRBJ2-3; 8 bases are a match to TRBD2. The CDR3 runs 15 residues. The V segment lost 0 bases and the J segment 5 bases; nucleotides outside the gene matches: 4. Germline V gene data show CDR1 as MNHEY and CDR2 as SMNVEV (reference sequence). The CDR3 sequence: CASSLSGLAGDTQYF. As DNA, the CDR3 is TGTGCCAGCAGTTTATCGGGGCTAGCGGGAGATACGCAGTATTTT.

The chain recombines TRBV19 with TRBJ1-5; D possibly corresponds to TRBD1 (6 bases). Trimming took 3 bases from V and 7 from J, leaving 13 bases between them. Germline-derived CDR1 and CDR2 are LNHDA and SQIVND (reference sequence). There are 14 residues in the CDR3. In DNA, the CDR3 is TGTGCCAGTAGTATTAGTATAGGGGGACAGCCCCAGCATTTT. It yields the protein CASSISIGGQPQHF.

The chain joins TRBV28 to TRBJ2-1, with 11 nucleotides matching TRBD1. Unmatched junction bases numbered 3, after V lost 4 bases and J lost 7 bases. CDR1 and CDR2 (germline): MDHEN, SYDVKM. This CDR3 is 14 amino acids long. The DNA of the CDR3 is TGTGCCAGCAGTTCCCGGGACAGGGGGAATGAGCAGTTCTTC. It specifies CASSSRDRGNEQFF.

The chain's CDR3 is CASSSTGQGAQYF. Here the CDR3 DNA reads TGTGCCAGCAGTTCCACAGGGCAGGGGGCCCAGTACTTC. The chain combines TRBV7-9 with TRBJ2-5; 7 bases are a match to TRBD1. This CDR3 has 13 residues. CDR1 is SEHNR and CDR2 is FQNEAQ in the germline V gene (reference sequence). Unmatched junction bases numbered 10, after V lost 6 bases and J lost 9 bases.

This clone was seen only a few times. For the CDR3, the DNA is TGTGCCAGCAGGACAGGGGTCTATGGCTACACCTTC. It yields the protein CASRTGVYGYTF. The chain is built from TRBV6-1 and TRBJ1-2; 8 bases are shared with TRBD1. The length of the CDR3 is 12 residues. Losses at the gene ends were 6 bases for V and 4 bases for J; bases not matched to a gene: 1. The germline V gene encodes CDR1 MNHNS and CDR2 SASEGT.

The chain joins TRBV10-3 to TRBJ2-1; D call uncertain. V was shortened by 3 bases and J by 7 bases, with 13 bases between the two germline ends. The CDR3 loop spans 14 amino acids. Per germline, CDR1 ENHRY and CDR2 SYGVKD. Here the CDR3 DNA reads TGTGCCATCAGTGAATCTCCGCGTTTTAATGAGCAGTTCTTC. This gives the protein CAISESPRFNEQFF.

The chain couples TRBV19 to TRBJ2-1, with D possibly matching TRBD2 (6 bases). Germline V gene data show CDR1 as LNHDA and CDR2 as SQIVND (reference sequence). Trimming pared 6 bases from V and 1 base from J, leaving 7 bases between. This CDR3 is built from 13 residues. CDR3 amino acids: CASRAGSYNEQFF. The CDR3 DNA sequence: TGTGCCAGTAGGGCGGGGTCCTACAATGAGCAGTTCTTC.

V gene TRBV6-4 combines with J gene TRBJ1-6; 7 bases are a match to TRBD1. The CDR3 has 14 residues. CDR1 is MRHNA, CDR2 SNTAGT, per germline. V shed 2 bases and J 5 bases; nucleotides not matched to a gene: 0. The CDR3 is CASSDRGHNSPLHF. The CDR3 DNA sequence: TGTGCCAGCAGTGACAGGGGGCATAATTCACCCCTCCACTTT.

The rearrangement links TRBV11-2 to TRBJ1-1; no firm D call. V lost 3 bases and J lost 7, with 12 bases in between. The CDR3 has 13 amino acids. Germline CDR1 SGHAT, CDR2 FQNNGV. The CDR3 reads CASSFGVRGEAFF. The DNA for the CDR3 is TGTGCCAGCAGCTTTGGGGTACGGGGTGAAGCTTTCTTT.

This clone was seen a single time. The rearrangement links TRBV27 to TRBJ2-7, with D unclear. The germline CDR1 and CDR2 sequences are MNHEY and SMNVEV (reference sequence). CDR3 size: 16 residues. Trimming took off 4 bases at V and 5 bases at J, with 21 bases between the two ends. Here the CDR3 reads CASSSRGESPSDEQYF. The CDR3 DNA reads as TGTGCCAGCAGTTCCCGCGGCGAATCCCCATCGGACGAGCAGTACTTC.

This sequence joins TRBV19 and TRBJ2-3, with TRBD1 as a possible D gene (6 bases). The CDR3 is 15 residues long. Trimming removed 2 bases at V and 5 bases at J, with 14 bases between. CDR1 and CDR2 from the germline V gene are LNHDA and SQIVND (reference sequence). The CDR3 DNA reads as TGTGCCAGTAGTATACCCGGGCAGGGGAAAGATACGCAGTATTTT. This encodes CASSIPGQGKDTQYF.

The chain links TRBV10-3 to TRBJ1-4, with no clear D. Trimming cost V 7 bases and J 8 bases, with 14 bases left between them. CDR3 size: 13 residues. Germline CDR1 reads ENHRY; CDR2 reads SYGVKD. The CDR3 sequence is CAIMAQGDEKLFF. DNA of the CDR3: TGTGCCATCATGGCACAAGGAGACGAAAAACTGTTTTTT.